The 20 T cell receptor beta chains reported below all come from one sample, sequenced in a study of identical twins. TCRdb reanalysed the 5' RACE reads using MiXCR and keeps one entry per CDR3 protein. The sample has 550,000 to 700,000 distinct CDR3 sequences, over 20% seen once. The same specimen was also included in a second study, on T cells expressing NK-cell markers.

The material sequenced was PBMCs. The receptors originated from a woman in her late teens or twenties in good health.

This clonotype was seen more than once but under ten times. This chain joins TRBV27 and TRBJ2-2, with D perhaps being TRBD1 or TRBD2 (5 bases each). Trimming stripped 6 bases from V and 4 bases from J, with 18 bases between. The germline V gene has CDR1 MNHEY and CDR2 SMNVEV (reference sequence). This CDR3 has 16 residues. CDR3 bases: TGTGCCAGCAGGTCCTCACCCACGGGGCCCACCGGGGAGCTGTTTTTT. Encoded protein: CASRSSPTGPTGELFF.

The chain carries TRBV6-1 and TRBJ1-5; D unclear. The ends were cut back, 7 bases at V and 3 bases at J, with 16 bases in the middle. Germline V gene sequence: CDR1 MNHNS, CDR2 SASEGT. This CDR3 is 15 amino acids long. In nucleotides, the CDR3 is TGTGCCAGCATTCGAAATACCCTTTACAATCAGCCCCAGCATTTT. Protein sequence: CASIRNTLYNQPQHF.

Many counts were recorded for this clonotype. The chain combines TRBV24-1 with TRBJ1-1; D gene ambiguous. V was cut by 9 bases and J by 0 bases, with 10 bases left in between. Germline-derived CDR1 and CDR2 are KGHDR and SFDVKD. The CDR3 length is 13 residues. The CDR3 sequence: CATPGRMNTEAFF. CDR3 in DNA: TGTGCCACCCCCGGTCGGATGAACACTGAAGCTTTCTTT.

Of note for this clonotype: The junction does not match germline at one end; this may be a read error. The CDR3 DNA is TGTGCCTGCAGTTCAGGGACTAGCGGGAGTGTTTTGTGGAATGAGCAGTTCTTC. Protein: CACSSGTSGSVLWNEQFF. V gene TRBV12-3 or TRBV12-4 combines with J gene TRBJ2-1; 14 bases agree with TRBD2. This CDR3 is 18 amino acids long.

J is TRBJ2-3 and V is TRBV2; D is unresolved. The CDR3 sequence is 14 residues long. Trimming cost V 6 bases and J 2 bases, with 12 bases left between them. Germline V gene lookup returns CDR1 SNHLY and CDR2 FYNNEI. CDR3 sequence reads: CASRSRMATDTQYF. The CDR3 DNA is TGTGCCAGCAGGTCCCGTATGGCCACAGATACGCAGTATTTT.

This clonotype appeared a few times. The V gene is TRBV12-3 or TRBV12-4, the J gene TRBJ1-5; TRBD1 is a possible D gene (5 bases). V was cut by 5 bases and J by 5 bases, with 16 bases left in between. The CDR3 spans 15 residues. The chain's CDR3 is CASSRRGLGDQPQHF. The CDR3 DNA reads TGTGCCAGCAGTCGACGTGGGCTAGGGGATCAGCCCCAGCATTTT.

This rearrangement joins TRBV11-1 to TRBJ2-3; 10 nucleotides agree with TRBD2. Per germline, CDR1 SGHAT and CDR2 FQDESV (reference sequence). CDR3 length: 18 amino acids. The V gene end was trimmed by 1 base and the J gene end by 1 base; junction bases not matched to a gene: 8. The CDR3 loop is CASSLGLAGVVGTDTQYF. CDR3 DNA sequence: TGTGCCAGCAGCTTAGGGCTAGCGGGAGTCGTCGGCACAGATACGCAGTATTTT.

The J gene is TRBJ1-1, the V gene TRBV24-1; D is unclear. This CDR3 region has 13 residues. Germline values: CDR1 KGHDR, CDR2 SFDVKD. V gave up 9 bases and J gave up 7 bases, with 17 bases separating them. CDR3: CATPAIPLGEAFF. CDR3 sequence (DNA): TGTGCCACCCCCGCGATTCCACTGGGTGAAGCTTTCTTT.

The chain recombines TRBV7-2 with TRBJ1-2; D gene ambiguous. V was cut by 5 bases and J by 3 bases, with 13 bases left in between. Germline CDR1 and CDR2: SGHTA and FQGNSA. The CDR3 is 14 amino acids. CDR3 sequence (DNA): TGTGCCAGCAGCCAAACAGTGTTTGACTATGGCTACACCTTC. Translation: CASSQTVFDYGYTF.

J is TRBJ2-1 and V is TRBV5-6; 7 nucleotides agree with TRBD1. Germline V lookup: CDR1 SGHDT, CDR2 YYEEEE. CDR3 length: 15 amino acids. Trimming at V came to 6 bases and at J to 2 bases, leaving 8 bases not matched to a gene. The DNA for the CDR3 is TGTGCCAGCACCCAGGGGGTCCTGGCCTACAATGAGCAGTTCTTC. Amino acid sequence: CASTQGVLAYNEQFF.

This clonotype came up many times. The genes are TRBV24-1 and TRBJ1-1; possible D gene TRBD1, 6 bases. Germline CDR1 and CDR2: KGHDR and SFDVKD. CDR3 length equals 14 residues. V shed 3 bases and J shed 10 bases, with 17 bases lying between them. CDR3 residues: CATSDPQGTRGAFF. The CDR3 nucleotides are TGTGCCACCAGTGATCCGCAGGGGACCCGGGGAGCTTTCTTT.

This clonotype was seen just once. The chain links TRBV24-1 to TRBJ2-1; D ambiguous. V was shortened by 1 base and J by 4 bases, with 4 bases between the two germline ends. The CDR3 consists of 13 residues. Germline V lookup: CDR1 KGHDR, CDR2 SFDVKD. The CDR3 region has the DNA TGTGCCACCAGTGATTTTGGTTACAATGAGCAGTTCTTC. This gives the protein CATSDFGYNEQFF.

This clonotype appeared a few times. This sequence joins TRBV20-1 and TRBJ2-1, with 7 bases lining up with TRBD2. Germline loops: CDR1 DFQATT, CDR2 SNEGSKA (reference sequence). The CDR3 runs to 15 residues. After removal of 4 bases from V and 5 bases from J, the junction contained 11 bases not matched to a gene. The CDR3 region is CSATPGAGTDNEQFF. CDR3 in DNA: TGCAGTGCTACCCCAGGAGCGGGAACTGACAATGAGCAGTTCTTC.

The chain carries TRBV29-1 and TRBJ2-3, with D possibly being TRBD2 (6 bases). Germline CDR1 and CDR2: SQVTM and ANQGSEA. CDR3 length: 16 residues. V gave up 4 bases and J gave up 3 bases, with 20 bases separating them. The CDR3 spells CSVGPPGSGITDTQYF. The DNA of the CDR3 is TGCAGCGTTGGTCCTCCAGGTAGCGGAATTACAGATACGCAGTATTTT.

The chain uses TRBV10-3 and TRBJ2-1; D perhaps matches TRBD2 (6 bases). Looked up from germline, CDR1 is ENHRY and CDR2 is SYGVKD. V lost 2 bases and J lost 3, with 14 bases in between. CDR3 length: 16 amino acids. The CDR3 here is CAISERGLDDYNEQFF. The CDR3 nucleotides read TGTGCCATCAGTGAGAGGGGACTGGACGACTACAATGAGCAGTTCTTC.

The rearrangement joins TRBV25-1 to TRBJ1-4, with D unclear. The germline V and J ends were trimmed by 6 bases and 0 bases, with 11 bases remaining between them. Germline loops: CDR1 MGHDK, CDR2 SYGVNS. The CDR3 length is 15 residues. This CDR3 reads CASRPNSATNEKLFF. CDR3 bases: TGTGCCAGCAGACCAAACAGTGCAACTAATGAAAAACTGTTTTTT.

The chain combines TRBV12-3 or TRBV12-4 with TRBJ2-6, with 7 bases that match TRBD1. Unmatched junction bases numbered 7, after V lost 8 bases and J lost 0 bases. This CDR3 is built from 16 residues. The CDR3 here is CASGAGGLSGANVLTF. CDR3 coding DNA: TGTGCCAGCGGGGCAGGGGGTCTCTCTGGGGCCAACGTCCTGACTTTC.

This chain uses TRBV7-2 with TRBJ2-5, with 9 bases aligning to TRBD2. This CDR3 has 16 amino acids. CDR1 and CDR2 from the germline V gene are SGHTA and FQGNSA. V dropped 3 bases and J dropped 4; count of bases not matched to a gene: 9. The CDR3 loop reads CASSFFGGGGGETQYF. Here the CDR3 DNA reads TGTGCCAGCAGCTTCTTCGGCGGGGGGGGAGGAGAGACCCAGTACTTC.

This sequence joins TRBV20-1 and TRBJ2-5, with 7 bases aligning to TRBD1. V lost 6 bases and J lost 2; bases outside the gene matches: 15. The CDR3 spans 16 residues. The germline CDR1 and CDR2 sequences are DFQATT and SNEGSKA (reference sequence). CDR3 DNA: TGCAGTGCCCTACTGCATCGACCGGGACAGCAAGAGACCCAGTACTTC. It is translated as CSALLHRPGQQETQYF.

The rearrangement joins TRBV12-3 or TRBV12-4 to TRBJ2-3; 7 nucleotides line up with TRBD2. J gave up 1 base and V 4 bases, and 8 bases lay outside the gene matches. The CDR3 extends over 16 amino acids. The CDR3 region has the DNA TGTGCCAGCAGTTGGGGGGGGGGTCTCGGCACAGATACGCAGTATTTT. It translates to CASSWGGGLGTDTQYF.